Each of the 10 T cell receptor beta chains below was sequenced from the same sample in a study of CD8 T cells in ankylosing spondylitis. Findings of the study overall: Blood of patients with ankylosing spondylitis appeared to be characterized by a TCR beta motif of eight or nine highly homologous variants.

These receptors' antigens are unknown. TCRdb redid the calling of the 5' RACE reads with MiXCR, one entry per CDR3 protein. Found here are roughly 700,000 distinct CDR3 sequences, around 20% of them singletons; the top ten hold approximately 18%. Material: blood, either unsorted or a sorted T cell fraction (not recorded which). The source of these receptors is a male donor with ankylosing spondylitis.

The V and J genes are TRBV7-9 and TRBJ2-5; 7 bases fit TRBD2. The CDR3 consists of 13 residues. The ends lost 1 base at V and 9 bases at J; junction bases unmatched: 5. Germline values: CDR1 SEHNR, CDR2 FQNEAQ (reference sequence). Here the CDR3 DNA reads TGTGCCAGCAGCTTAGACCGGGACTACTCCCAGTACTTC. Its protein product is CASSLDRDYSQYF.

This clonotype has ten or more counts. The chain is built from TRBV7-8 and TRBJ2-2; weak D call: TRBD2 (6 bases). There are 16 residues in the CDR3. Germline CDR1 and CDR2: SGHVS and FQNEAQ. V was cut by 5 bases and J by 4 bases, with 17 bases left in between. The CDR3 DNA follows: TGTGCCAGCAGCCGCAATCCGGGACTTCGCACCGGGGAGCTGTTTTTT. This codes for CASSRNPGLRTGELFF.

This clonotype showed up just a few times. V is TRBV4-1 and J is TRBJ1-4, with D unresolved. This CDR3 is built from 13 residues. CDR1 and CDR2 (germline): MGHRA, YSYEKL. Trimming removed 4 bases at V and 4 bases at J, with 7 bases between. This CDR3 reads CASSPLVNEKLFF. CDR3 nucleotide sequence: TGCGCCAGCAGCCCCTTGGTTAATGAAAAACTGTTTTTT.

V usage is TRBV10-2 and J usage is TRBJ2-1; 8 bases line up with TRBD2. Losses at the gene ends were 4 bases for V and 4 bases for J; bases not matched to a gene: 3. CDR1 is WSHSY and CDR2 is SAAADI in the germline V gene. The CDR3 is 14 residues long. CDR3 region: CASSVPSGYNEQFF. In DNA, the CDR3 is TGCGCCAGCAGTGTGCCTAGCGGGTACAATGAGCAGTTCTTC.

This clonotype has a handful of counts. The chain couples TRBV24-1 to TRBJ1-1, with TRBD1 identical over 8 bases. The CDR3 is 14 amino acids. V was clipped by 4 bases and J by 8 bases; unmatched bases: 8. Germline V gives CDR1 KGHDR, CDR2 SFDVKD. CDR3 nucleotides: TGTGCCACCAGTGACCACGGACAGGGACCCGAAGCTTTCTTT. It translates to CATSDHGQGPEAFF.

Points on this clonotype: The CDR3 does not close with the conserved phenylalanine or tryptophan, likely indicating a read error. The chain joins TRBV29-1 to TRBJ2-5; 9 bases align to TRBD1. V shed 5 bases, J shed 6 bases, and the junction held 7 bases outside the gene matches. CDR3 length: 13 residues. Germline lookup yields CDR1 SQVTM and CDR2 ANQGSEA. The CDR3 reads CSVYRQGVQTQYY. The DNA for the CDR3 is TGCAGCGTTTATCGACAGGGGGTCCAGACCCAGTACTAC.

The J gene is TRBJ2-3, the V gene TRBV29-1, with a weak D call TRBD1 (5 bases). The CDR3 runs 15 residues. CDR1 and CDR2 (germline): SQVTM, ANQGSEA. Trimming removed 0 bases from V and 3 bases from J, with 13 bases in between. Written as DNA, the CDR3 is TGCAGCGTTGAAGATATATCAACAGGAACAGATACGCAGTATTTT. This translates into CSVEDISTGTDTQYF.

The CDR3 loop is CSARDSGRGSYNEQFF. The CDR3 nucleotides read TGCAGTGCTAGAGATAGCGGGAGAGGGTCCTACAATGAGCAGTTCTTC. The rearrangement links TRBV20-1 to TRBJ2-1, with TRBD2 matching 9 bases. The CDR3 length is 16 residues. With V trimmed by 0 bases and J by 1 base, 4 bases remained unmatched. The germline V gene encodes CDR1 DFQATT and CDR2 SNEGSKA (reference sequence).

The rearrangement links TRBV2 to TRBJ2-1; 7 positions match TRBD1. The CDR3 covers 17 residues. J gave up 0 bases and V 5 bases, and 10 bases lay outside the gene matches. Germline V gene sequence: CDR1 SNHLY, CDR2 FYNNEI. CDR3 coding DNA: TGTGCCAGCAGTCGACAGGGATGGGGCGGCTCCTACAATGAGCAGTTCTTC. Its protein product is CASSRQGWGGSYNEQFF. The full variable domain, in which reference TRBV2 and TRBJ2-1 provide the parts outside the CDR3, is EPEVTQTPSHQVTQMGQEVILRCVPISNHLYFYWYRQILGQKVEFLVSFYNNEISEKSEIFDDQFSVERPDGSNFTLKIRSTKLEDSAMYFCASSRQGWGGSYNEQFFGPGTRLTVL.

This clonotype was seen a few times. The V gene is TRBV20-1, the J gene TRBJ2-1; possible D gene TRBD1, 6 bases. V lost 4 bases to trimming and J lost 2 bases, with 9 bases between them. Germline loops: CDR1 DFQATT, CDR2 SNEGSKA (reference sequence). The CDR3 spans 13 residues. CDR3 bases: TGCAGTGCTAAAAGGACAGCCTACAATGAGCAGTTCTTC. Translating it yields CSAKRTAYNEQFF.